This T cell receptor beta chain was observed in a study of T cell repertoires in aging, cancer and after chemotherapy. Study in general: Pre- and post-chemotherapy samples were paired from glioblastoma patients treated with temozolomide-based therapy. Study observations and caveats: Untreated cancer patients had significantly lower blood TCR diversity than age-matched healthy donors. These repertoire data do not allow conclusions about immunological memory after chemotherapy.

V shed 3 bases and J shed 8 bases, with 8 bases lying between them. Germline V CDR1 and CDR2: SQVTM, ANQGSEA. CDR3 length: 11 amino acids. Details on this clonotype: The target antigen is unknown.

TRB rearrangements spanning V, D and J were amplified using mixed TRB-A/B primers. In TCRdb, the multiplex PCR reads were re-called with MiXCR into one record per CDR3 protein. The table includes thousands of distinct CDR3 sequences, approximately 68% detected once. TCR beta rearrangements were amplified from peripheral blood genomic DNA. The source of this sequence is a human donor with a solid tumor. The sequencing sample was made of blood. The V call is TRBV29-1, the J call TRBJ2-1; D is possibly TRBD2 (5 bases). The CDR3 sequence: CSVETTYEQFF. The CDR3 nucleotides read TGCAGCGTTGAGACTACCTATGAGCAGTTCTTC.